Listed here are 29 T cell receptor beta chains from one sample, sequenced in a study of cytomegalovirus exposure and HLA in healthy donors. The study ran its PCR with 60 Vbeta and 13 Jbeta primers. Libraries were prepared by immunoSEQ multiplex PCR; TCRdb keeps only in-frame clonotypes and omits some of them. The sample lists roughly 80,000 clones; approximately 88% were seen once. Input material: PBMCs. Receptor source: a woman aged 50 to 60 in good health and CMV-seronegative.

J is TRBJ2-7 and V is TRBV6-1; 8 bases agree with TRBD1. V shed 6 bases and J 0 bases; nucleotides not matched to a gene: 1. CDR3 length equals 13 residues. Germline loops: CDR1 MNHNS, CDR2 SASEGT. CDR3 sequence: CASRGQDSYEQYF. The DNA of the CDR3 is TGTGCCAGCAGGGGACAGGACTCCTACGAGCAGTACTTC.

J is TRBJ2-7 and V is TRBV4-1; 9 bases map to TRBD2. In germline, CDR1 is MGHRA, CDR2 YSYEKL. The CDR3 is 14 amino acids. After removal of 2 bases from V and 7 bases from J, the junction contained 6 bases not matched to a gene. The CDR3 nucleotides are TGCGCCAGCAGCCAAATAGCGGGAGCTTATGAGCAGTACTTC. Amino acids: CASSQIAGAYEQYF.

The CDR3 DNA reads TGTGCCAGCAGCAGGGAGGGGCTGCAGCCCCAGCATTTT. Translated: CASSREGLQPQHF. The J gene is TRBJ1-5, the V gene TRBV7-9, with D perhaps TRBD1 (5 bases). V gave up 5 bases and J gave up 7 bases, with 12 bases separating them. This CDR3 comprises 13 residues. Germline CDR1 is SEHNR and CDR2 is FQNEAQ (reference sequence).

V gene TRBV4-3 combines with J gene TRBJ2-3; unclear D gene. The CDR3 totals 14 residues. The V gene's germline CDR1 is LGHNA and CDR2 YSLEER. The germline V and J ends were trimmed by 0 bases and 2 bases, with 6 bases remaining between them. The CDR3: CASSQEQSTDTQYF. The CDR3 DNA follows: TGCGCCAGCAGCCAAGAGCAGTCCACAGATACGCAGTATTTT.

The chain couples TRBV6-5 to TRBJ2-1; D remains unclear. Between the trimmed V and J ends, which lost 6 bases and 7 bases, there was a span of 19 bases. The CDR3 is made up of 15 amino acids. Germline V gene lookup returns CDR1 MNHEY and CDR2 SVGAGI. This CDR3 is CASSLLRKSMNEQFF. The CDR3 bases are TGTGCCAGCAGCCTTTTACGCAAATCTATGAATGAGCAGTTCTTC.

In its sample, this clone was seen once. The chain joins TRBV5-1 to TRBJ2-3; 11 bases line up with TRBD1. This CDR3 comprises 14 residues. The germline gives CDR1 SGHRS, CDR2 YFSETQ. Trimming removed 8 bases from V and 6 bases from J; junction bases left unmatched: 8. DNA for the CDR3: TGCGCCAGTGCCGGGACAGGGGGTGGTGATACGCAGTATTTT. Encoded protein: CASAGTGGGDTQYF.

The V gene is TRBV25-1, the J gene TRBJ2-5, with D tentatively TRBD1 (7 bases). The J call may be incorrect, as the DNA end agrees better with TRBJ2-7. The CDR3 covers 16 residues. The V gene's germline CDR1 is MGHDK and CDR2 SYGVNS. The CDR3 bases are TGTGCCAGCAGTGAATCAAGGCAGGGGGGCTCCTACGAGCAGTACTTC. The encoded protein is CASSESRQGGSYEQYF.

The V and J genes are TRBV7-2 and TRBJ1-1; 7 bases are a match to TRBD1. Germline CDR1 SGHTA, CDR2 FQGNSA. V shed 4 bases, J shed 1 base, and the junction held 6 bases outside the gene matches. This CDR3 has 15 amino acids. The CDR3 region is CASSWSDRQNTEAFF. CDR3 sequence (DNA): TGTGCCAGCAGCTGGTCGGACAGGCAGAACACTGAAGCTTTCTTT.

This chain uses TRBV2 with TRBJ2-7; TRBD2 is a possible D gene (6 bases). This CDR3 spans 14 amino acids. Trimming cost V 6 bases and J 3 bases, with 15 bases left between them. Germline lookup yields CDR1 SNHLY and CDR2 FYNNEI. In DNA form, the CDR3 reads TGTGCCAGCAGCGTGGGACGGGACTTCTACGAGCAGTACGTC. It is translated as CASSVGRDFYEQYV.

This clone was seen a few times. The CDR3, as DNA: TGTGCCATCAGAGAGGGCGGGAACCTCTACGAGCAGTACTTC. Its protein is CAIREGGNLYEQYF. This rearrangement joins TRBV10-3 to TRBJ2-7, with D possibly TRBD2 on 6 matching bases. CDR1 ENHRY and CDR2 SYGVKD come from the germline V gene. V lost 6 bases and J 3 bases, leaving 15 bases between the germline ends. CDR3 length equals 14 residues.

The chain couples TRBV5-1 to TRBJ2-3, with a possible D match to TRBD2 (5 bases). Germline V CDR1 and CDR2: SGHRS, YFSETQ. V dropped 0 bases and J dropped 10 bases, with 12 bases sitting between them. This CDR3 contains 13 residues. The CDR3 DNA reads TGCGCCAGCAGCTTGGCTCGGGATAGGGCGCAGTATTTT. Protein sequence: CASSLARDRAQYF.

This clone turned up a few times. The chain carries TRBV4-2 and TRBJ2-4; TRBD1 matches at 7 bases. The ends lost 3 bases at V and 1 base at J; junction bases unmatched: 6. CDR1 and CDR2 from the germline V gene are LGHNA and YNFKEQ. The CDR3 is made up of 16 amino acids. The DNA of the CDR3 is TGTGCCAGCAGCCAGGGTACAGGGGAGGCCAAAAACATTCAGTACTTC. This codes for CASSQGTGEAKNIQYF.

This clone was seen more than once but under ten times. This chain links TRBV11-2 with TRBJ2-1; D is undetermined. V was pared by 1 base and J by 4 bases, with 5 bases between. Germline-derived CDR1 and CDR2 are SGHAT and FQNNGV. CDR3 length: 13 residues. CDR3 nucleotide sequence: TGTGCCAGCAGCTTAGGGCATTACAATGAGCAGTTCTTC. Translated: CASSLGHYNEQFF.

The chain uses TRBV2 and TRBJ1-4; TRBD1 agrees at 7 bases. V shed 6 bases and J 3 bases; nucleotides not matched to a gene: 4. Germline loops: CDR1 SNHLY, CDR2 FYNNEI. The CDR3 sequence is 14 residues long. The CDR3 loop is CASSLTGPNEKLFF. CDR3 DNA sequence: TGTGCCAGCAGCCTGACAGGGCCTAATGAAAAACTGTTTTTT.

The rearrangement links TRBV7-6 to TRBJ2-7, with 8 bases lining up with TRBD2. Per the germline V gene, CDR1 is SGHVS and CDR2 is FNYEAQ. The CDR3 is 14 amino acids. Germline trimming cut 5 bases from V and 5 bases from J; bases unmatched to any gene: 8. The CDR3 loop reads CASSPREGVNEQYF. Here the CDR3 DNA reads TGTGCCAGCAGCCCCCGGGAGGGGGTGAACGAGCAGTACTTC.

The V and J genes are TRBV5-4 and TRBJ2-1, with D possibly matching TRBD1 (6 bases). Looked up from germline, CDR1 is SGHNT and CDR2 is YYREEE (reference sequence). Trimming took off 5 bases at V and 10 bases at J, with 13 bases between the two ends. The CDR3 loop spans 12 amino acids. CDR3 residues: CASRARGGEQFF. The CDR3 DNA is TGTGCCAGCAGGGCCCGAGGGGGAGAGCAGTTCTTC.

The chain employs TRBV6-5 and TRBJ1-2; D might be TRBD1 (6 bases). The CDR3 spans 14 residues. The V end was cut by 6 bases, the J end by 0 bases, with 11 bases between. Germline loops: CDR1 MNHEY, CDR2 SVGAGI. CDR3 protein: CASRLTGTNYGYTF. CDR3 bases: TGTGCCAGCAGGTTGACAGGAACTAACTATGGCTACACCTTC.

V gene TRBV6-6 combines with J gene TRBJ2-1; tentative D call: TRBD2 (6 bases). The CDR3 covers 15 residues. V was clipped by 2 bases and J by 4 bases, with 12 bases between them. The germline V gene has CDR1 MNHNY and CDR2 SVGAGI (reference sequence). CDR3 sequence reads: CASSYGRDFYNEQFF. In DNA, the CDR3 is TGTGCCAGCAGTTACGGGCGGGACTTTTACAATGAGCAGTTCTTC.

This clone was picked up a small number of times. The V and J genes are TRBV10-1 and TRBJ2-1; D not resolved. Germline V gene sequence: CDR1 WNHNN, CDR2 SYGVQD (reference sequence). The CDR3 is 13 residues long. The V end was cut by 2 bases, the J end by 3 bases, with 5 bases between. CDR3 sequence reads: CASSETIYNEQFF. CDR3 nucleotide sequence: TGCGCCAGCAGTGAGACTATCTACAATGAGCAGTTCTTC.

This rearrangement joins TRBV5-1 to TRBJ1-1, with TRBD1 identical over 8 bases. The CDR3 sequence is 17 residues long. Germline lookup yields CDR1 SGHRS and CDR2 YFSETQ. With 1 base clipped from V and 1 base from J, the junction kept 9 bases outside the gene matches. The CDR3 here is CASSLIGQGGKNTEAFF. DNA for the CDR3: TGCGCCAGCAGCTTGATCGGACAGGGCGGAAAGAACACTGAAGCTTTCTTT. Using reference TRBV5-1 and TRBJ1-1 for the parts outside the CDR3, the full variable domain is KAGVTQTPRYLIKTRGQQVTLSCSPISGHRSVSWYQQTPGQGLQFLFEYFSETQRNKGNFPGRFSGRQFSNSRSEMNVSTLELGDSALYLCASSLIGQGGKNTEAFFGQGTRLTVV.

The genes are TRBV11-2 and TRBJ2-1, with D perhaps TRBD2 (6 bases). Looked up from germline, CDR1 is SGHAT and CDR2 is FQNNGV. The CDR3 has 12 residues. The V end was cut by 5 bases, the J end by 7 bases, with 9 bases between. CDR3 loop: CASSPGVNEQFF. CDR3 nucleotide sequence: TGTGCCAGCAGCCCGGGGGTGAATGAGCAGTTCTTC.

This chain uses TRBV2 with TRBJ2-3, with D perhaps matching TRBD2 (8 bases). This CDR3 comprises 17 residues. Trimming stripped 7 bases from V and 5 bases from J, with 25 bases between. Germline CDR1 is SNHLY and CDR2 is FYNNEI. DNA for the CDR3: TGTGCCAGCACCCCCCGGGGGGGGACAGACGTTCGAGATACGCAGTATTTT. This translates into CASTPRGGTDVRDTQYF. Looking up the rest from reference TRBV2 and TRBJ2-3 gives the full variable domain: EPEVTQTPSHQVTQMGQEVILRCVPISNHLYFYWYRQILGQKVEFLVSFYNNEISEKSEIFDDQFSVERPDGSNFTLKIRSTKLEDSAMYFCASTPRGGTDVRDTQYFGPGTRLTVL.

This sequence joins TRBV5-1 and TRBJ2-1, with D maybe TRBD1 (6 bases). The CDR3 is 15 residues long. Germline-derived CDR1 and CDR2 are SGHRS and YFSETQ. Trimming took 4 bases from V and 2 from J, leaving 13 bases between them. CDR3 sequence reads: CASSLEDSPYNEQFF. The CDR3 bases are TGCGCCAGCAGCCTAGAGGACAGTCCCTACAATGAGCAGTTCTTC. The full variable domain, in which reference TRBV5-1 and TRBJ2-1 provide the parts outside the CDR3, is KAGVTQTPRYLIKTRGQQVTLSCSPISGHRSVSWYQQTPGQGLQFLFEYFSETQRNKGNFPGRFSGRQFSNSRSEMNVSTLELGDSALYLCASSLEDSPYNEQFFGPGTRLTVL.

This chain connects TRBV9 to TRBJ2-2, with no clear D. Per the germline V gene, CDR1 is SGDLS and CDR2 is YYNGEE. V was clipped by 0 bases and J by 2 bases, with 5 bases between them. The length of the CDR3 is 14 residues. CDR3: CASSVALNTGELFF. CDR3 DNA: TGTGCCAGCAGCGTAGCTCTTAACACCGGGGAGCTGTTTTTT.

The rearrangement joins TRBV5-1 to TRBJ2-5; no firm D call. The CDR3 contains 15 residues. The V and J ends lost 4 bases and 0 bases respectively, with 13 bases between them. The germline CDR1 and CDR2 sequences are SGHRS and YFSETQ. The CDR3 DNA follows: TGCGCCAGCAGCCCTATAGACACCCACCAAGAGACCCAGTACTTC. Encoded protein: CASSPIDTHQETQYF. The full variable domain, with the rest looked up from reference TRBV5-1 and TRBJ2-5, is KAGVTQTPRYLIKTRGQQVTLSCSPISGHRSVSWYQQTPGQGLQFLFEYFSETQRNKGNFPGRFSGRQFSNSRSEMNVSTLELGDSALYLCASSPIDTHQETQYFGPGTRLLVL.

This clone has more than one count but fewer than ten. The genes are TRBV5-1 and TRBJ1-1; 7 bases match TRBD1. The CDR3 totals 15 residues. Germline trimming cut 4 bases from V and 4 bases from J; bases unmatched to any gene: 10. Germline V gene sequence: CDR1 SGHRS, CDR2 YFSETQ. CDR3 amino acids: CASSLSGPGGTEAFF. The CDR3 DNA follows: TGCGCCAGCAGCCTCTCGGGCCCAGGGGGCACTGAAGCTTTCTTT.

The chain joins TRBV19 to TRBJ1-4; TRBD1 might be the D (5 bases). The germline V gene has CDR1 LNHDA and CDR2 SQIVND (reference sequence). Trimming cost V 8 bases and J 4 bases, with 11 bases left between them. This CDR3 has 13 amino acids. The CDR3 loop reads CASRNRLNEKLFF. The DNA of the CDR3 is TGTGCCAGTCGGAACAGGCTTAATGAAAAACTGTTTTTT.

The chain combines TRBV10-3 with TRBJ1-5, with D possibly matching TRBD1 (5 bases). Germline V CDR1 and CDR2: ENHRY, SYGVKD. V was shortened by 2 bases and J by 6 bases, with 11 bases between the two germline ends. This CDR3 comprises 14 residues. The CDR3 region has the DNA TGTGCCATCAGTGAGGGGGCGCAGGGTCAGCCCCAGCATTTT. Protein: CAISEGAQGQPQHF.

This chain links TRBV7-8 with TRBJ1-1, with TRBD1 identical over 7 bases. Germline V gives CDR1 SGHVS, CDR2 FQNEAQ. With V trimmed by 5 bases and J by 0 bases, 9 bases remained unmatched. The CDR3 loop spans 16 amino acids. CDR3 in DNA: TGTGCCAGCAGCACGTCAGGGGGGTTCATGAACACTGAAGCTTTCTTT. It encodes CASSTSGGFMNTEAFF.